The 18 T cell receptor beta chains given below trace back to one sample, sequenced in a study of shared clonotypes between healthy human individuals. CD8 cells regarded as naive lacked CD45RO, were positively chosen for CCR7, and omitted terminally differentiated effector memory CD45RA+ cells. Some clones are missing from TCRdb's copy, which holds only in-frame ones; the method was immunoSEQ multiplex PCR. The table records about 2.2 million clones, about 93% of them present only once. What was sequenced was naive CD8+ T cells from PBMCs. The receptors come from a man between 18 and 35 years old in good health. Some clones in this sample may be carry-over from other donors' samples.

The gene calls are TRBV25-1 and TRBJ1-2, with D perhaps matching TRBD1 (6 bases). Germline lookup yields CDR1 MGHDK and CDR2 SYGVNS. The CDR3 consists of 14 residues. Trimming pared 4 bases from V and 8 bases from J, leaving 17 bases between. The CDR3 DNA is TGTGCCAGCAGTGGAGAGGGGGGCGCAACCGGCTACACCTTC. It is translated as CASSGEGGATGYTF.

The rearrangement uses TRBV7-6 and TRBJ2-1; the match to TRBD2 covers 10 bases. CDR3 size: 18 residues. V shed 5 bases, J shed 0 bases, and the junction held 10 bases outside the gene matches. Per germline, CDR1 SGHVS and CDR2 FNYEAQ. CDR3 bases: TGTGCCAGCAGCCCGGAGGCTAGCGGGGGTAGCTCCTACAATGAGCAGTTCTTC. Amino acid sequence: CASSPEASGGSSYNEQFF.

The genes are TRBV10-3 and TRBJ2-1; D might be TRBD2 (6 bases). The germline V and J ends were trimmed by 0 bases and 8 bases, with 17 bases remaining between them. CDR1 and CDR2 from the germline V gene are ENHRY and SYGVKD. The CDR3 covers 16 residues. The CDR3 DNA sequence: TGTGCCATCAGTGAGTCGCTGAGCGGGTTGCCCGATGAGCAGTTCTTC. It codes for CAISESLSGLPDEQFF.

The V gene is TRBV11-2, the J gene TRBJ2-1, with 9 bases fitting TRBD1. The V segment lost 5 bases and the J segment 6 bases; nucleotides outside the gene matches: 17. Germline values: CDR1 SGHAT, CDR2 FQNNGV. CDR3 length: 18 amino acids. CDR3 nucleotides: TGTGCCAGCAGCCATTCTCTTACCCTGGGGACAGGGACCAATGAGCAGTTCTTC. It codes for CASSHSLTLGTGTNEQFF.

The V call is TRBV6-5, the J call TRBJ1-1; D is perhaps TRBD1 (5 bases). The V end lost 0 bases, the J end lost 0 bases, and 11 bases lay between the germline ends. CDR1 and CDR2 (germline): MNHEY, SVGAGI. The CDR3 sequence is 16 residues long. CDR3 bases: TGTGCCAGCAGTTACTCGGTCGGGGGGATGAACACTGAAGCTTTCTTT. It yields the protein CASSYSVGGMNTEAFF.

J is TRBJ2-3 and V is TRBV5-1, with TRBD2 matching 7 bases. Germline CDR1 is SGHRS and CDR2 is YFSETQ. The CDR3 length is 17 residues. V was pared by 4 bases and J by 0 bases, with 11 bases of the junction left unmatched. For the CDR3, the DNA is TGCGCCAGCAGCCCGATGGGACTACCTTCTAGCACAGATACGCAGTATTTT. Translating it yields CASSPMGLPSSTDTQYF.

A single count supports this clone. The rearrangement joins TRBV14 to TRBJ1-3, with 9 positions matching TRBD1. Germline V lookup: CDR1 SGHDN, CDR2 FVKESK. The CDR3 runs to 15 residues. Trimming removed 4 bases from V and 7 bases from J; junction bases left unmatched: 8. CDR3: CASSRPTGGWNTIYF. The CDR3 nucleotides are TGTGCCAGCAGCCGTCCGACAGGGGGGTGGAACACCATATATTTT.

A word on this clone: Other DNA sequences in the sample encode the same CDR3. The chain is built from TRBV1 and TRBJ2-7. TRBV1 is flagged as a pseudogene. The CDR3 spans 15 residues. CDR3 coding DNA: TGCACCAGCAGCCAATGGGGGAGAGCCACGTACGAGCAGTACTTC. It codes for CTSSQWGRATYEQYF.

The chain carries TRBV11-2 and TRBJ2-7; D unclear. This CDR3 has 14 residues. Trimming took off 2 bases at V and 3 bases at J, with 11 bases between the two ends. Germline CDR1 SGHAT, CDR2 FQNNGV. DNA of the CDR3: TGTGCCAGCAGCTTACAGGCGGAGAGCTACGAGCAGTACTTC. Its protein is CASSLQAESYEQYF.

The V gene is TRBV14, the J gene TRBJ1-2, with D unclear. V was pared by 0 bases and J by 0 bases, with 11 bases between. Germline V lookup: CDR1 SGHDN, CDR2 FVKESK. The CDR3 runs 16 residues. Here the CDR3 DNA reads TGTGCCAGCAGCCAAGATGTAACAGCCGCTAACTATGGCTACACCTTC. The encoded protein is CASSQDVTAANYGYTF.

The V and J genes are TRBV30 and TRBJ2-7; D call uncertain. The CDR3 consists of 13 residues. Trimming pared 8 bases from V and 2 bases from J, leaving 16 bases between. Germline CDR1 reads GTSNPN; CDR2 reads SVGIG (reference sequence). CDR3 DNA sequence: TGTGCCACGGCAATCCTCAGGCCCTACGAGCAGTACTTC. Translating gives CATAILRPYEQYF.

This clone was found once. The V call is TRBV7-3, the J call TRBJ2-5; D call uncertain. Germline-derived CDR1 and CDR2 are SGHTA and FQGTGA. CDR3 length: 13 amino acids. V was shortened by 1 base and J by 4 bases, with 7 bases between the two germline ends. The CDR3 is CASSLNPAETQYF. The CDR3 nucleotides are TGTGCCAGCAGCTTAAATCCCGCAGAGACCCAGTACTTC.

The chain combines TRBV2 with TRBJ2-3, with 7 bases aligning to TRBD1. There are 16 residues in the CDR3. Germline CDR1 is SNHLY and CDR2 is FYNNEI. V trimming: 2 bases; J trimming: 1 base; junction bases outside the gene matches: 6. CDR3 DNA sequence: TGTGCCAGCAGTGAAAGCCAGGGGGTTGGCACAGATACGCAGTATTTT. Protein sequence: CASSESQGVGTDTQYF.

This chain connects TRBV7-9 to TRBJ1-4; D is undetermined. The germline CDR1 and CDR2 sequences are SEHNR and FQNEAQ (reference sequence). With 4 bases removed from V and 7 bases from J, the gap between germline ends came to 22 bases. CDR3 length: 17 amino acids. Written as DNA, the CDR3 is TGTGCCAGCAGCTCCGGACCGCGGGTTCGGGGTTTTGAAAAACTGTTTTTT. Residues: CASSSGPRVRGFEKLFF.

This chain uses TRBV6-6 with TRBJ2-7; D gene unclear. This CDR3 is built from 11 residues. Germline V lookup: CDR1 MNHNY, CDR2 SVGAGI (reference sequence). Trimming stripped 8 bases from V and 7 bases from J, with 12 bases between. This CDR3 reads CASARTREQYF. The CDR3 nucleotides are TGTGCCAGCGCCCGTACGAGGGAGCAGTACTTC.

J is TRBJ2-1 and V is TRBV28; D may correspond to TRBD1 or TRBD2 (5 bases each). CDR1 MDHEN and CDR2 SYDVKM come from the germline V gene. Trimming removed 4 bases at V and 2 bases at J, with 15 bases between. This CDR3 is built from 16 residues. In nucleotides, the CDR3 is TGTGCCAGCAGTTCAAGGACCACGGGGCCCTACAATGAGCAGTTCTTC. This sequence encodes CASSSRTTGPYNEQFF.

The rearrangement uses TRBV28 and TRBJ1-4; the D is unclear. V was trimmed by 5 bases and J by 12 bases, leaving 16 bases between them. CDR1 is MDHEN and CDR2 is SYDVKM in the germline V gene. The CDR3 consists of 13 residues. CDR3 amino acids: CASSPRTEKELFF. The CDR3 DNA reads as TGTGCCAGCAGTCCACGGACGGAAAAAGAACTGTTTTTT.

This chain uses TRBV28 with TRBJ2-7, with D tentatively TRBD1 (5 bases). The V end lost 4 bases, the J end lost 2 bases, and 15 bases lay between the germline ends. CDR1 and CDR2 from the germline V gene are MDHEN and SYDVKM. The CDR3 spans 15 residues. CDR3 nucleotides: TGTGCCAGCAGTTCCCTCCTGACAGACACCTACGAGCAGTACTTC. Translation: CASSSLLTDTYEQYF.